This entry features one TCR beta chain sequence. Its cognate antigen is unknown. Described treatment: roughly 10-day PBMC culture with coronavirus spike peptide pools or control peptides (ViraFEST assay). The CDR3 has 14 amino acids. V dropped 4 bases and J dropped 0 bases, with 9 bases sitting between them. In germline, CDR1 is MNHEY, CDR2 SVGAGI. This entry is derived from a study of vaccination and CD4 T cells after COVID-19. Sequencing of DNA taken from cultured CD4+ T cells relied on the Oncomine TCR Beta short-read assay. TCRdb re-derived calls from the PCR reads in MiXCR, one entry per CDR3 protein. The sample yields over 10,000 distinct CDR3 sequences, approximately 80% seen once.

Sequencing was carried out using CD4+ T cells from blood, cultured in vitro. This sequence joins TRBV6-5 and TRBJ1-1; the D gene is possibly TRBD1 (5 bases). The origin of this receptor is a human donor who had recovered from COVID-19. CDR3 amino acids: CASSFGTVNTEAFF. The CDR3 coding sequence is TGTGCCAGCAGTTTCGGGACGGTGAACACTGAAGCTTTCTTT.